The present T cell receptor beta chain was sequenced within a study of blood T cell repertoires in COVID-19. TCRdb's copy holds only in-frame clones and misses some; the assay was immunoSEQ multiplex PCR. The sample records hundreds of thousands of clones, roughly nine tenths being singletons. There are 16 residues in the CDR3. The specimen was peripheral blood. The rearrangement uses TRBV21-1 and TRBJ2-3; the table names TRBD1, a call not compared with the DNA. TRBV21-1 represents a pseudogene. This sequence originates from a man aged 60 to 75 who had recovered from COVID-19. CDR3 loop: CASSSPGTDFTDTQYF. The DNA of the CDR3 is TGTGCCAGCAGCTCCCCAGGGACAGATTTCACAGATACGCAGTATTTT.